This T cell receptor (beta chain) originates from a study of molecular identifiers for immune sequencing clone quantification. Study-wide background: In replicates, RNA from approximately 20,000 or 98,000 naive CD8 cells was divided five ways and four parts were sequenced.

Trimming at V came to 2 bases and at J to 3 bases, leaving 7 bases not matched to a gene. This CDR3 spans 16 amino acids. The germline gives CDR1 KGHSH, CDR2 LQKENI. TCRdb re-called the PCR reads through MiXCR, storing one row per CDR3 protein. Here the sample spans 490,000 or so distinct CDR3 sequences, about a fifth being singletons. There are a few counts of this clonotype. The sample was naive CD8+ T cells from blood, with Jurkat cell RNA spiked in. Regarding subset: FACS-sorted CD8+CD4-CCR7+CD45RA+ naive T cells. The chain joins TRBV18 to TRBJ2-7; the match to TRBD1 covers 10 bases. The clonotype comes from a human donor in good health. Some libraries in this study had Jurkat cell RNA spiked in. The CDR3 spells CASSPTGTGVFYEQYF. DNA of the CDR3: TGTGCCAGCTCACCAACCGGGACAGGGGTCTTCTACGAGCAGTACTTC.